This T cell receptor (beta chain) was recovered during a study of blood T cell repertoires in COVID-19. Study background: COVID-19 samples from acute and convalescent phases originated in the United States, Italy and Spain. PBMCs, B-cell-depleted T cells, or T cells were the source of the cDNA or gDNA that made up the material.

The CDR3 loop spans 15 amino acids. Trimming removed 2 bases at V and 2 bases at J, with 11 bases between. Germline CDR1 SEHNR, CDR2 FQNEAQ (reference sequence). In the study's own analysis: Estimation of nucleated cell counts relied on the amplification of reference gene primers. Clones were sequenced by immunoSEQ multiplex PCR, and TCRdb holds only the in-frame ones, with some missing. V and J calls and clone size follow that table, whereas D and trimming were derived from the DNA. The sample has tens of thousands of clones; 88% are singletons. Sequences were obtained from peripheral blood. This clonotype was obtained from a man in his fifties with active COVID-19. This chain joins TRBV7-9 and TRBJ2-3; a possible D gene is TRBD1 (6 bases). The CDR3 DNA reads TGTGCCAGCAGCTTACCAGGGGCCACCACAGATACGCAGTATTTT. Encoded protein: CASSLPGATTDTQYF.